This T cell receptor (beta chain) derives from a study of T cells in Graves' hyperthyroidism and ophthalmopathy. Study findings and constraints: A 13 V-J model separated ophthalmopathy from stable hyperthyroidism.

The investigators amplified TCR beta CDR3 regions from RNA transcripts. The primer set for the first-round RT-PCR of the TCR CDR3 was HTBI. TCRdb used MiXCR to reprocess the multiplex PCR reads, holding one entry per CDR3 protein. The data contain roughly 840,000 distinct CDR3 sequences, over 35% of them singletons. CDR3 length: 16 amino acids. The J segment lost 9 bases and the V segment lost 4 bases, leaving 10 bases of the junction unmatched. Comment on this clonotype: The antigen remains undetermined.

When ophthalmopathy did not progress within 18 months, Graves' hyperthyroidism was considered stable. Newly diagnosed patients aged 18 to 65 had hyperthyroidism of under 2 months' duration. PBMCs were derived from 10 ml fresh peripheral blood. Sequenced input: blood. The chain is built from TRBV12-3 or TRBV12-4 and TRBJ1-5; 12 bases map to TRBD1. This TCR was sampled from a man between 18 and 35 years old with Graves' hyperthyroidism. In nucleotides, the CDR3 is TGTGCCAGCAGTTCCGGGACAGGGGGCGTGGAGGGGCCCCAGCATTTT. Translation: CASSSGTGGVEGPQHF.